One and the same sample provided the 5 T cell receptor beta chains below, sequenced in a study of cytomegalovirus exposure and HLA in healthy donors. The PCR used 60 Vbeta and 13 Jbeta primers. The data were produced by immunoSEQ multiplex PCR, yet TCRdb's version contains in-frame clones alone and is incomplete. The repertoire includes about 140,000 clones, 65% to 70% of them detected once, and under 11% sits in the top ten. Sequenced sample: PBMCs. These receptor sequences come from a man aged 25 to 45 in good health and CMV-seropositive.

V gene TRBV28 combines with J gene TRBJ1-5; no clear D gene. The CDR3 runs to 17 residues. Germline V CDR1 and CDR2: MDHEN, SYDVKM. Between the trimmed V and J ends, which lost 2 bases and 2 bases, there was a span of 16 bases. The CDR3 spells CASSLITIMAGNQPQHF. CDR3 DNA: TGTGCCAGCAGTTTAATTACGATTATGGCTGGCAATCAGCCCCAGCATTTT.

A word on this clone: This CDR3 is also generated by other DNA sequences in the sample. This sequence joins TRBV4-1 and TRBJ2-1, with 15 positions matching TRBD2. From germline, CDR1 is MGHRA and CDR2 YSYEKL. CDR3 size: 16 residues. V lost 3 bases to trimming and J lost 6 bases; unmatched junction nucleotides: 3. In DNA form, the CDR3 reads TGCGCCAGCAGCCAGGAGGGACTAGCGGGAGGCAATGAGCAGTTCTTC. Its protein is CASSQEGLAGGNEQFF.

This clone was picked up a small number of times. The chain is built from TRBV2 and TRBJ2-1, with D possibly TRBD2 on 6 matching bases. The CDR3 covers 14 residues. Germline-derived CDR1 and CDR2 are SNHLY and FYNNEI. Trimming left V 8 bases short and J 5 bases short, with 16 bases between. This chain's CDR3 is CASGLREYDNEQFF. Here the CDR3 DNA reads TGTGCCAGCGGGTTGCGGGAATACGACAATGAGCAGTTCTTC.

The table lists this clone with a few counts. The chain combines TRBV28 with TRBJ2-3; a possible D gene is TRBD2 (6 bases). Deletions cut 6 bases from V and 1 base from J, with 11 bases between. CDR3 length equals 14 residues. Germline V gene lookup returns CDR1 MDHEN and CDR2 SYDVKM. The CDR3 region is CASSIPSGTDTQYF. CDR3 coding DNA: TGTGCCAGCAGCATTCCTAGCGGCACAGATACGCAGTATTTT. Supplemented by reference TRBV28 and TRBJ2-3, the full variable domain reads DVKVTQSSRYLVKRTGEKVFLECVQDMDHENMFWYRQDPGLGLRLIYFSYDVKMKEKGDIPEGYSVSREKKERFSLILESASTNQTSMYLCASSIPSGTDTQYFGPGTRLTVL.

This clone was counted between two and nine times. V usage is TRBV6-5 and J usage is TRBJ1-5; no firm D call. This CDR3 spans 14 amino acids. Germline loops: CDR1 MNHEY, CDR2 SVGAGI. Trimming stripped 5 bases from V and 2 bases from J, with 10 bases between. The CDR3 here is CASSNSDGNQPQHF. In nucleotides, the CDR3 is TGTGCCAGCAGTAATAGCGACGGCAATCAGCCCCAGCATTTT.